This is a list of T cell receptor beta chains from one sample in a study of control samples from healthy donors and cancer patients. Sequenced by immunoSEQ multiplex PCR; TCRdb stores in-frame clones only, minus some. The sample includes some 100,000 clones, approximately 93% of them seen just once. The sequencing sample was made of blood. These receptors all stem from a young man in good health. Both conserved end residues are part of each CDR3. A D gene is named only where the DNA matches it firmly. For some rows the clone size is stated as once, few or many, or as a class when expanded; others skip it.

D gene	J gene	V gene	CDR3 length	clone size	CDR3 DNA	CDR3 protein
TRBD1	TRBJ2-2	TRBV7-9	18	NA	TGTGCCAGCAGCCAACCATCGTCGACAGGGTGGGACACCGGGGAGCTGTTTTTT	CASSQPSSTGWDTGELFF
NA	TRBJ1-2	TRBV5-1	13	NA	TGCGCCAGCAGCTTGCGGAGCAACTATGGCTACACCTTC	CASSLRSNYGYTF
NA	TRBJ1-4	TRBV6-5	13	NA	TGTGCCAGCAGATATGACACTAATGAAAAACTGTTTTTT	CASRYDTNEKLFF
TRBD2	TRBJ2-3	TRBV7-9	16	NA	TGTGCCAGCAGCTTAGGGGTCACGGGGGGTCCAGATACGCAGTATTTT	CASSLGVTGGPDTQYF
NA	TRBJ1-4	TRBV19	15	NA	TGTGCCAGTAATCCCATCCCTGCGCAGGGTGAAAAACTGTTTTTT	CASNPIPAQGEKLFF
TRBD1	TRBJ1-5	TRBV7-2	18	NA	TGTGCCAGCAGCCTAGTCCCGGGACAGGTTCTGAGCAATCAGCCCCAGCATTTT	CASSLVPGQVLSNQPQHF
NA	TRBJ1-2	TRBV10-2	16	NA	TGCGCCAGCAGTGGGTCCCACACCAGACAGTTAAATGGCTACACCTTC	CASSGSHTRQLNGYTF
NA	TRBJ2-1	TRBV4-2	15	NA	TGTGCCAGCAGCCAAGATTTGAGACAGTCCCCTTGGCAGTTCTTC	CASSQDLRQSPWQFF
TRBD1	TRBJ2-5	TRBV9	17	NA	TGTGCCAGCAGCGTAGCTGAAACAGGGGGAAGCCAAGAGACCCAGTACTTC	CASSVAETGGSQETQYF
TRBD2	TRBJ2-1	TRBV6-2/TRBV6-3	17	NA	TGTGCCAGCAGTTATTCGCCTAGCGGGGGCCTTAATTATGAGCAGTTCTTC	CASSYSPSGGLNYEQFF
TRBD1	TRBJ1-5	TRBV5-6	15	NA	TGTGCCAGCAGCTTGACGGGACAGGGATTTCAGCCCCAGCATTTT	CASSLTGQGFQPQHF
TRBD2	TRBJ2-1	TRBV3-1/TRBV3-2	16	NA	TGTGCCAGCAGCTCTCTAGCGGGGAGCTCCTACAATGAGCAGTTCTTC	CASSSLAGSSYNEQFF
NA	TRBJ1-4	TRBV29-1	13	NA	TGCAGCGTAGGAGGGGTGGGGACGGAAAAACTGTTTTTT	CSVGGVGTEKLFF
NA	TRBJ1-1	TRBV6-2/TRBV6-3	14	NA	TGTGCCAGCAGTTACTCCACAGGGTACACTGAAGCTTTCTTT	CASSYSTGYTEAFF
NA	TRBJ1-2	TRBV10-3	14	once	TGTGCCATCAGACCAGAAGGGACTATCTATGGCTACACCTTC	CAIRPEGTIYGYTF
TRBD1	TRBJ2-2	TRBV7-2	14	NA	TGTGCCAGCAGCAAGGGGGCGGACACCGGGGAGCTGTTTTTT	CASSKGADTGELFF
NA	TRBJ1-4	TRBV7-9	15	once	TGTGCCAGCAGCTTAGCGATCGCGCAGGATGAAAAACTGTTTTTT	CASSLAIAQDEKLFF
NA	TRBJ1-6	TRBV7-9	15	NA	TGTGCCAGCAGCCAACAGGGAGACGGTAATTCACCCCTCCACTTT	CASSQQGDGNSPLHF
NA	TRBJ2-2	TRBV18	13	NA	TGTGCCAGCTCTGCTGTGGGGACCGGGGAGCTGTTTTTT	CASSAVGTGELFF
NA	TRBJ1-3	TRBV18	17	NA	TGTGCCAGCTCACCTGTAACGCCGGGGGGGTCTGGAAACACCATATATTTT	CASSPVTPGGSGNTIYF
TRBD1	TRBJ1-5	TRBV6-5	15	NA	TGTGCCAGCAGCAGGACAGGGGTTAGCAATCAGCCCCAGCATTTT	CASSRTGVSNQPQHF
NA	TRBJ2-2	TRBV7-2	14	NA	TGTGCCAGCAGTATAAAGGGACAAGCCGGGGAGCTGTTTTTT	CASSIKGQAGELFF
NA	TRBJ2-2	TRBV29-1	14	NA	TGCAGCGTTGGCGGAGGACAGTATGCCGGGGAGCTGTTTTTT	CSVGGGQYAGELFF
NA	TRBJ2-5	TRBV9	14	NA	TGTGCCAGCAGCCTAGGACTGGGGCGGGAGACCCAGTACTTC	CASSLGLGRETQYF
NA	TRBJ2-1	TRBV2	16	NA	TGTGCCAGCAGGCGTCGTTTTGGGGTAGCCTACAATGAGCAGTTCTTC	CASRRRFGVAYNEQFF
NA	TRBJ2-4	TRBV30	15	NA	TGTGCCTGGTGCGAGGGGATGGGGGCCAAAAACATTCAGTACTTC	CAWCEGMGAKNIQYF
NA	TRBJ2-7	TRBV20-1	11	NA	TGCAGTGCTAGAGATGCGCGCGAGCAGTACTTC	CSARDAREQYF
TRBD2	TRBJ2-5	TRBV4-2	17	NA	TGTGCCAGCAGCCAAGATCGACTAGCGGGAGGGCTGGAGACCCAGTACTTC	CASSQDRLAGGLETQYF
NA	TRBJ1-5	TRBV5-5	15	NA	TGTGCCAGCAGCTCGGACAGCCTTGTCAATCAGCCCCAGCATTTT	CASSSDSLVNQPQHF
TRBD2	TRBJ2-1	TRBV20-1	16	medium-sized	TGCAGTGCTAGTACACTCGGGACTAGCGGCTACAATGAGCAGTTCTTC	CSASTLGTSGYNEQFF
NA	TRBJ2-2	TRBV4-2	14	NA	TGTGCCAGCAGCCAAGCGGGAGACACCGGGGAGCTGTTTTTT	CASSQAGDTGELFF
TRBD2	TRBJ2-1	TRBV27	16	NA	TGTGCCAGCAGTCAAACTAGCGGGTCGACCTACAATGAGCAGTTCTTC	CASSQTSGSTYNEQFF
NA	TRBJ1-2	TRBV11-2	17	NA	TGTGCCAGCAGCCCTAGACCGGACCTCTGGTCTAACTATGGCTACACCTTC	CASSPRPDLWSNYGYTF
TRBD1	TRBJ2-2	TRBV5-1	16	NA	TGCGCCAGCAGCCCGGGCGGGACAGGGGTCGCCGGGGAGCTGTTTTTT	CASSPGGTGVAGELFF
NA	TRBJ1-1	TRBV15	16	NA	TGTGCCACCAGCACGGGACTTCGGATGGGTATGACTGAAGCTTTCTTT	CATSTGLRMGMTEAFF
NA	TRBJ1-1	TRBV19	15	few	TGTGCCAGTAGTATCATCGGGGACGCTGACACTGAAGCTTTCTTT	CASSIIGDADTEAFF
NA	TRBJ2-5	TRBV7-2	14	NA	TGTGCCAGCAGCCCTGAGCCAGTCCAAGAGACCCAGTACTTC	CASSPEPVQETQYF
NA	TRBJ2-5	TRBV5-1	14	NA	TGCGCCAGCAGCTTGAGGCAGGGAGGAGAGACCCAGTACTTC	CASSLRQGGETQYF
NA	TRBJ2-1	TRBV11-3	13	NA	TGTGCCAGCAGCTCCGGGACCAACAATGAGCAGTTCTTC	CASSSGTNNEQFF
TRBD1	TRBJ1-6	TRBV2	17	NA	TGTGCCAGCAGTGAATTGGGACAGCGTCTTCTGAATTCACCCCTCCACTTT	CASSELGQRLLNSPLHF
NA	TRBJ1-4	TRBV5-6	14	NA	TGTGCCAGCAGCCGTTATGTGGGTTCTGAAAAACTGTTTTTT	CASSRYVGSEKLFF